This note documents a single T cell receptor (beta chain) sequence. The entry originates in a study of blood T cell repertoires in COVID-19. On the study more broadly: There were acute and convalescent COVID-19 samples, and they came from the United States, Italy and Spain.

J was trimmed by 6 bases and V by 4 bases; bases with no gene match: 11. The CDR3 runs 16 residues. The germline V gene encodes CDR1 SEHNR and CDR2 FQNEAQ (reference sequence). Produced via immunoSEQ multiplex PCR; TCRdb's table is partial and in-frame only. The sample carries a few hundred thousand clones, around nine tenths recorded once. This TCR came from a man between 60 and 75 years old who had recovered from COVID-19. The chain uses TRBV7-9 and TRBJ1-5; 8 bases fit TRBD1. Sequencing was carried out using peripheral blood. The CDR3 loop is CASSSRQGAEGQPQHF. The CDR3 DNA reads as TGTGCCAGCAGCTCCAGGCAGGGGGCGGAGGGTCAGCCCCAGCATTTT.